The clone carrying this T cell receptor (beta chain) has a count of ten or more. Its antigen is unknown. These data come from a study of T-cell reconstitution after alpha-beta-depleted transplantation in children. Study-level points and caveats: Reportedly, roughly two months post-transplant, alpha-beta T cells arose from several hundred expanded graft clones. For some patients, TCRbeta diversity was high at day 60 because of recipient T cells and thymic progenitors that survived.

The CDR3 spans 16 residues. Trimming cost V 5 bases and J 3 bases, with 16 bases left between them. CDR1 is SGHAT and CDR2 is FQNNGV in the germline V gene. During its preparation, the TCRbeta library received unique molecular identifiers. Using its own MiXCR run on the PCR reads, TCRdb lists one record per CDR3 protein. The sample includes hundreds of thousands of distinct CDR3 sequences, 6.5% to 10% seen only once; the top ten take approximately 6.3%. The specimen comprised PBMCs, mostly from graft donor cells, sampled 180 days after TCRalphabeta/CD19-depleted stem cell transplant. The genes are TRBV11-2 and TRBJ2-2; a weak D match, TRBD2 (5 bases). This TCR was recovered from a male patient aged 10 to 17 who had a stem cell transplant for acute lymphoblastic leukemia, so the T cells may come from the graft donor. This CDR3 is CASSPLGAADTGELFF. CDR3 coding DNA: TGTGCCAGCAGCCCACTGGGAGCCGCGGACACCGGGGAGCTGTTTTTT. Full variable domain (remainder filled in from reference TRBV11-2 and TRBJ2-2): EAGVAQSPRYKIIEKRQSVAFWCNPISGHATLYWYQQILGQGPKLLIQFQNNGVVDDSQLPKDRFSAERLKGVDSTLKIQPAKLEDSAVYLCASSPLGAADTGELFFGEGSRLTVL.